This T cell receptor (beta chain) was found in a study of beta chain features in type 1 diabetes (dated by TCRdb to 2016 to 2019). Describing the broader study: No differences in mean age, gender distribution, total cell number or subset yield were found between patients and healthy donors. A total of 107,917,701 sorted cells were examined across all samples, and RNA yield correlated strongly with the number of cells per subset. Regulatory and stem cell-like memory subsets were obtained from only 8 patients and about 8 healthy donors, while naive and central memory subsets were obtained from all 30 or so donors. The study compared the TCRB repertoires of sorted circulating CD4+ T cell subsets in recently diagnosed type 1 diabetes patients with those in matched healthy donors.

Worth noting for this clone: What this receptor recognizes is not known. Base qualities are not provided; no much larger clone lies one nucleotide away.

The entire isolated RNA was reverse transcribed using the High Capacity cDNA Reverse Transcription Kit, and thus expressed TCRB transcripts were sequenced. Naive, central memory and regulatory T cell samples underwent deep immunoSEQ sequencing, averaging about 3.57 million total reads per sample. After sorted cells were lysed in RLT buffer, RNA was extracted with DNase-treated RNeasy Micro or Mini kits, with the choice depending on cell number. To prevent cross-contamination, every cell subset was processed on its own, while patient and healthy donor samples were processed together. The immunoSEQ multiplex PCR was used to amplify TCRB sequences from cDNA, generating 87-bp fragments that spanned the CDR3 region. Sequencing of the amplicons was done on the Illumina HiSeq platform. The authors' pipeline ran thus. Synthetic template baselines were used to correct PCR bias computationally, reads within Hamming distance 2 were collapsed together, and singletons that could not be merged were discarded. Reads were aligned against IMGT so that V, D and J genes, CDR3 length and insertions or deletions at six rearrangement sites could be assigned. Clonotype counts were normalized to sorted cell number within each subset before computing true diversity and Gini coefficients with the tcR R package. The overlap coefficient, calculated on TCRB nucleotide sequences, was used to quantify repertoire sharing. As a proxy for the pre-selection repertoire, out-of-frame TCRB sequences from naive cells were analyzed. TCRdb re-hosts the immuneACCESS table, in-frame sequences only. Its copies lack some clones; in the studies checked, an unresolved V gene accounts for under half of them, and the cause for the rest is not known. V and J calls and clone size come straight from that table; D and trimming were deduced from the DNA. The sample table holds 400,000 to 600,000 clones, of which approximately 31% were seen once. The ten largest make up more than 0.055% of the sample.

From each donor, a single peripheral blood sample of around 120 mL on average was drawn into heparinised tubes. A BD FACSAria II was used to sort naive, central memory, regulatory and stem cell-like memory CD4+ T cells with a panel that included CD45RO, CCR7, CD25, CD127, CD95 and CD27. A purity above 98% was achieved for all sorted populations. Right away, PBMCs were isolated by Lymphoprep density gradient centrifugation and were stained directly, with no culture step. To minimize batch effects, samples were stained and sorted in pairs, one healthy donor with one patient per experiment. Trimming accounts for 5 bases at V and 3 bases at J, while the number of junction bases matched to no gene is 9. Reading the germline V gene gives CDR1 SGHTA and CDR2 FQGNSA. The CDR3 goes from the cysteine to the phenylalanine over 15 residues. Solely the CDR3 DNA is kept, with 45 bases framed from the first base.

Study-wide findings and limitations: Because small numbers of individuals were included in the HLA sub-analyses, any influence of HLA type on TCRB rearrangement was left unresolved. Fewer insertions and more nucleotide deletions at VDJ recombination sites were observed in patients with type 1 diabetes, implying thymic rearrangement abnormalities. Sequencing cDNA rather than genomic DNA could over-represent highly expressing activated cells, although activation and CD3 levels did not differ between groups. In all four CD4+ subsets, TCRB CDR3 length was moderately but significantly shorter in type 1 diabetes patients. Naive, central memory and regulatory TCRB repertoires appeared more similar among patients than among healthy donors. Shorter templates might be favored by PCR, yet because patient and control samples were amplified and corrected together, any such skew would affect both groups equally.

The receptor chain draws on TRBV7-2 and TRBJ2-7; 8 central nucleotides agree with TRBD2. The TCR originated in a man younger than 35 in good health. Sequencing was performed on naive CD4+ T cells from blood. According to the study, the label for this sample's cell subset or site signals: true naive CD4+ T cells. The CDR3 protein sequence reads: CASSPGSGSIYEQYF. In nucleotides, the sequence is TGTGCCAGCAGCCCAGGGAGCGGGAGTATCTACGAGCAGTACTTC.